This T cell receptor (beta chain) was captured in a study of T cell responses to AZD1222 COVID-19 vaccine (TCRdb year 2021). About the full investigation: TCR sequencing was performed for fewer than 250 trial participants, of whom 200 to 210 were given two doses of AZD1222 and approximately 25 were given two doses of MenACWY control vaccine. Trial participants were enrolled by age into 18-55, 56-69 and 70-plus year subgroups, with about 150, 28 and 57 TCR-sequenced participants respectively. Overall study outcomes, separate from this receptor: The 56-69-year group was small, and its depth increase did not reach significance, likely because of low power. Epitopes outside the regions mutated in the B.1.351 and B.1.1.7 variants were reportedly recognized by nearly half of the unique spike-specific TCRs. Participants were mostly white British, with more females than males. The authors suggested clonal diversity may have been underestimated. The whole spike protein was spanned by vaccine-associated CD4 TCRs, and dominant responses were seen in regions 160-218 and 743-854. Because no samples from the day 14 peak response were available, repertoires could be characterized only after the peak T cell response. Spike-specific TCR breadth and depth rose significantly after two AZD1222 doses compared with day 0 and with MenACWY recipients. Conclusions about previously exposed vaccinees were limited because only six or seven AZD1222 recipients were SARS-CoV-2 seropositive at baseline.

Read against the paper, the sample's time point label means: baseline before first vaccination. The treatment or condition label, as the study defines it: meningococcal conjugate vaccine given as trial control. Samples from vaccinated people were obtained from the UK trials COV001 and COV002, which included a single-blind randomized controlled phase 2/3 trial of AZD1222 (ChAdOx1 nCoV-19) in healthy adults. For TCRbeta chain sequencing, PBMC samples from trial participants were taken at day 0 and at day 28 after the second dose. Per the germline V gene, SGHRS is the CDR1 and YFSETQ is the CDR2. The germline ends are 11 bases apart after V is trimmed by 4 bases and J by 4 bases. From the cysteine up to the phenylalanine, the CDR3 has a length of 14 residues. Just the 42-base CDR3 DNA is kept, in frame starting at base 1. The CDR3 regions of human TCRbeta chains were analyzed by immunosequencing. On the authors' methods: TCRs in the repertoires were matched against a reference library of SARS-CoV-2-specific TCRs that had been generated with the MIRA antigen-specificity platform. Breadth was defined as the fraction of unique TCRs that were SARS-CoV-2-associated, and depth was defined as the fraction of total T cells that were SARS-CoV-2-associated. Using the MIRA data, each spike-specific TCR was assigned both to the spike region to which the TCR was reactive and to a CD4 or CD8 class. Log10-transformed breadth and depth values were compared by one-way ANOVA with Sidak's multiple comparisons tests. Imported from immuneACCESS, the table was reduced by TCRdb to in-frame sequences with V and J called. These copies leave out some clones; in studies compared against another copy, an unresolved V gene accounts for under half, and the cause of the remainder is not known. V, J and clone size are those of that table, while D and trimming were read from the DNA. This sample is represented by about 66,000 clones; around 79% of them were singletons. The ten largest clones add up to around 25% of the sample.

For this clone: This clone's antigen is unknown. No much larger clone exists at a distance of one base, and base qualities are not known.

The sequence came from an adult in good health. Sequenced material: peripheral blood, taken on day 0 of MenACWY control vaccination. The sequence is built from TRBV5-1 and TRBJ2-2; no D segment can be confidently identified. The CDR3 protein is CASSLAQFTGELFF. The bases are TGCGCCAGCAGCCTCGCTCAATTCACCGGGGAGCTGTTTTTT.